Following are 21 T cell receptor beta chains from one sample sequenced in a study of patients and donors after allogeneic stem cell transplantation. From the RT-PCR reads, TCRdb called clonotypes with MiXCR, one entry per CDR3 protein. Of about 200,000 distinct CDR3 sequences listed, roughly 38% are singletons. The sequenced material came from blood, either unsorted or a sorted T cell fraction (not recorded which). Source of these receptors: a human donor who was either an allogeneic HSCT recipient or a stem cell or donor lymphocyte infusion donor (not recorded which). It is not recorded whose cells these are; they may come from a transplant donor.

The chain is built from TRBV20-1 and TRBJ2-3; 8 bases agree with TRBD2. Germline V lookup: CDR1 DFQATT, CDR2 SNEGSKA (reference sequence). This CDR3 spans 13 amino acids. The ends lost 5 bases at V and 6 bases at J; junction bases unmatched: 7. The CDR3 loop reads CSALAGSTDTQYF. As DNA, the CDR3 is TGCAGTGCTTTAGCGGGGTCCACTGATACGCAGTATTTT.

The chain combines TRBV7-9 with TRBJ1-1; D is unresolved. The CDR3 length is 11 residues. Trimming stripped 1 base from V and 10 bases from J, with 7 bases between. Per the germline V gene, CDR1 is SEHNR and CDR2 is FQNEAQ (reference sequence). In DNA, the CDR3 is TGTGCCAGCAGCTTAGGTTCGCGAGCTTTCTTT. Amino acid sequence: CASSLGSRAFF.

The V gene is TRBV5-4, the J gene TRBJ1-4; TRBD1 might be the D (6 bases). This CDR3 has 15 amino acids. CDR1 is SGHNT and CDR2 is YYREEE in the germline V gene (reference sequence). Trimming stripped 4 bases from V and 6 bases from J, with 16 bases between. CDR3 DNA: TGTGCCAGCAGCCGCACAGGGAAAATGGATGAAAAACTGTTTTTT. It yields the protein CASSRTGKMDEKLFF.

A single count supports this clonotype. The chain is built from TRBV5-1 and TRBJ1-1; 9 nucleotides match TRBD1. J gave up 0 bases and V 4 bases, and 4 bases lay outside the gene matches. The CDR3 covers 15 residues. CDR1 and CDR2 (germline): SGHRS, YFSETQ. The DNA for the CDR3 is TGCGCCAGCAGCGGAAACAGGGGGCTGAACACTGAAGCTTTCTTT. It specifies CASSGNRGLNTEAFF.

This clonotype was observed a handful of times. CDR3 bases: TGTGCCAGCAGCAGTCCAGCTACAGGAGGCTACACCTTC. Protein: CASSSPATGGYTF. The chain joins TRBV21-1 to TRBJ1-2; the table assigns TRBD1, which was not confirmed against the DNA. TRBV21-1 is shown as a pseudogene. The length of the CDR3 is 13 residues.

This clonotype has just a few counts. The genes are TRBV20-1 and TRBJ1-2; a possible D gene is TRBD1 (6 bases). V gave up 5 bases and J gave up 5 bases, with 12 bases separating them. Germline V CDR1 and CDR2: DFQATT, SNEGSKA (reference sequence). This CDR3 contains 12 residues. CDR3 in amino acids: CSAGTPNYGYTF. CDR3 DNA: TGCAGTGCTGGGACACCGAATTATGGCTACACCTTC.

The CDR3, as DNA: TGTGCCAGCAGTTGGACAGGGAGGCCCGAAGCTTTCTTT. Its protein is CASSWTGRPEAFF. The chain recombines TRBV12-3 or TRBV12-4 with TRBJ1-1; 8 bases match TRBD1. The junction had 6 bases not matched to a gene; V was cut back by 4 bases and J by 8 bases. The CDR3 consists of 13 residues.

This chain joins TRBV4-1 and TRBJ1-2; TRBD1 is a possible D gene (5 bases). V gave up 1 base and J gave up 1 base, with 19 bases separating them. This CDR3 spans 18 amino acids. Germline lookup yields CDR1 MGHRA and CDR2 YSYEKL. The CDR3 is CASSQGQRLGADNYGYTF. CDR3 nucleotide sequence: TGCGCCAGCAGCCAAGGGCAGCGTTTAGGGGCTGATAACTATGGCTACACCTTC.

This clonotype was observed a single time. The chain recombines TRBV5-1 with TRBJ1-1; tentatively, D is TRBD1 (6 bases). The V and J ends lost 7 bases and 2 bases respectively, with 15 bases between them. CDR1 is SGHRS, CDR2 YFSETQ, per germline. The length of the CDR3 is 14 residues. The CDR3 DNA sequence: TGCGCCAGCGGAACAGGGAGGGTTAACACTGAAGCTTTCTTT. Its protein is CASGTGRVNTEAFF.

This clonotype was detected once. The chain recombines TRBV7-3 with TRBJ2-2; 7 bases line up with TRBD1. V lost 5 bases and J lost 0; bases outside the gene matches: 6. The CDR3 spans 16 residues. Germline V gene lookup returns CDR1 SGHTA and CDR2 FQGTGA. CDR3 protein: CASSTSGTANTGELFF. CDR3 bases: TGTGCCAGCAGCACATCCGGGACAGCGAACACCGGGGAGCTGTTTTTT.

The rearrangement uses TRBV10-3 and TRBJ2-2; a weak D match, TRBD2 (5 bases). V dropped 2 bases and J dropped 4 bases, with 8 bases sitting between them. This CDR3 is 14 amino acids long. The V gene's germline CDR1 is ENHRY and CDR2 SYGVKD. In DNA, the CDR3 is TGTGCCATCAGTGAGGTCCGGGGCACCGGGGAGCTGTTTTTT. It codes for CAISEVRGTGELFF.

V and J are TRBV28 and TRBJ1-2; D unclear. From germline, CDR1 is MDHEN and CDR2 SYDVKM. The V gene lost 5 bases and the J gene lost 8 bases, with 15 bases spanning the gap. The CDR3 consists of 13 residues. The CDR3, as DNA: TGTGCCAGCAGTACGATACGGACTATAGGCTACACCTTC. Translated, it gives CASSTIRTIGYTF.

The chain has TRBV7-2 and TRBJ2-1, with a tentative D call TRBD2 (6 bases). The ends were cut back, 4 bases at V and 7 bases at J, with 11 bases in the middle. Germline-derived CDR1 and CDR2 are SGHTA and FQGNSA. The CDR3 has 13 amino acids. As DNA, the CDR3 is TGTGCCAGCAGCTCCGCCGGAGGGAATGAGCAGTTCTTC. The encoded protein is CASSSAGGNEQFF.

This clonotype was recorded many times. The CDR3 DNA reads as TGCGCCAGCAGCTTAGGAGGGGGCGGACAAGAGACCCAGTACTTC. Residues: CASSLGGGGQETQYF. V usage is TRBV5-1 and J usage is TRBJ2-5, with a tentative D call TRBD1 (7 bases). The CDR3 runs to 15 residues. V was pared by 2 bases and J by 2 bases, with 13 bases between. The germline V gene encodes CDR1 SGHRS and CDR2 YFSETQ.

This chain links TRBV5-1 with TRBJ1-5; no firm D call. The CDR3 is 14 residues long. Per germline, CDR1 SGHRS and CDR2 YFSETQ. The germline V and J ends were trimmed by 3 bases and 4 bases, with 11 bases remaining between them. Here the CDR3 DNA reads TGCGCCAGCAGCTATGACGGTGGTAATCAGCCCCAGCATTTT. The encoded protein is CASSYDGGNQPQHF. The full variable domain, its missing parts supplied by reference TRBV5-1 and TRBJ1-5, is KAGVTQTPRYLIKTRGQQVTLSCSPISGHRSVSWYQQTPGQGLQFLFEYFSETQRNKGNFPGRFSGRQFSNSRSEMNVSTLELGDSALYLCASSYDGGNQPQHFGDGTRLSIL.

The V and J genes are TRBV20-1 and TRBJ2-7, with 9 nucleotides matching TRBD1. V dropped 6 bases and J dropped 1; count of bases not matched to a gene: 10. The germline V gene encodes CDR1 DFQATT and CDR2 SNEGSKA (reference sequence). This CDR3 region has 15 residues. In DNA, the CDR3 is TGCAGTGCCACATTCAGGGGACAGGGTTCCTACGAGCAGTACTTC. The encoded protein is CSATFRGQGSYEQYF.

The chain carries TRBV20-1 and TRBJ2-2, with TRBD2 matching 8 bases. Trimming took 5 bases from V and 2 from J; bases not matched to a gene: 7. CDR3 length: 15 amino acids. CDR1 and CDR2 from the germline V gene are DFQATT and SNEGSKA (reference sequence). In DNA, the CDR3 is TGCAGTGCTCAGAGCGGGGGCCTAAACACCGGGGAGCTGTTTTTT. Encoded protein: CSAQSGGLNTGELFF.

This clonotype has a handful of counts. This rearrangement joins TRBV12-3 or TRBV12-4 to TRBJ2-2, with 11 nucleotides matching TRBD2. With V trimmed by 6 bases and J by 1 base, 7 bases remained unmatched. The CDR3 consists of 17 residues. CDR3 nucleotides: TGTGCCAGCAGACCCACGACTAGCGGGGTGAACACCGGGGAGCTGTTTTTT. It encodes CASRPTTSGVNTGELFF.

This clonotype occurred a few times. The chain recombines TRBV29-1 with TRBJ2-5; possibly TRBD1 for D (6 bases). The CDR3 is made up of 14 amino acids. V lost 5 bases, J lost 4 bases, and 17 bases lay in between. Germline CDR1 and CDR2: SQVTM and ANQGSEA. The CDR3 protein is CSVKQGTRGETQYF. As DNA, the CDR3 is TGCAGCGTTAAACAGGGCACCCGCGGAGAGACCCAGTACTTC.

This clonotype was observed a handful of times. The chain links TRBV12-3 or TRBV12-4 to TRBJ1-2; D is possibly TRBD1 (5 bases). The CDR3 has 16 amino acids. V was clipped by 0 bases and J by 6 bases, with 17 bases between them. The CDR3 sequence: CASSLAGTADQDGYTF. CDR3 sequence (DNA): TGTGCCAGCAGTTTAGCCGGGACGGCGGACCAAGATGGCTACACCTTC.

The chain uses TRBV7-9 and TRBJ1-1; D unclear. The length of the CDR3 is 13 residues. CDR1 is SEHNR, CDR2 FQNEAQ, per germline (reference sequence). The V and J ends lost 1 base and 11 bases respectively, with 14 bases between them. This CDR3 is CASSLGPNLIAFF. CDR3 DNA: TGTGCCAGCAGCTTAGGTCCCAACTTAATCGCTTTCTTT.